This TCR beta chain derives from a study of blood T cell repertoires in COVID-19. This clone was seen a handful of times. Other DNA sequences in this specimen translate into the identical CDR3. Germline V gene data show CDR1 as LNHNV and CDR2 as YYDKDF (reference sequence). V was pared by 3 bases and J by 2 bases, with 0 bases of the junction left unmatched. The CDR3 contains 14 residues. The repertoire was sequenced with immunoSEQ multiplex PCR; TCRdb's copy has only in-frame clones and lacks some. The sample carries about 150,000 clones, over 75% recorded once. This clonotype was sampled from a man aged 18-30 years with COVID-19, enrolled during active disease. Sequencing used peripheral blood. This chain connects TRBV15 to TRBJ2-1, with 8 bases aligning to TRBD1. The CDR3 bases are TGTGCCACCAGCAGGGACAGGGCCTACAATGAGCAGTTCTTC. It translates to CATSRDRAYNEQFF.